Shown below are 31 T cell receptor beta chains from a single sample sequenced in a study of blood T cells in healthy people across ages. A J-beta primer mix and a sample-barcoded 5' primer were used in a second PCR of about 7 to 12 cycles. TCRdb called the 5' RACE reads again in MiXCR, with one record for every CDR3 protein. The sample carries over 1,300,000 distinct CDR3 sequences, around 59% recorded once. The sequencing input was blood. The receptors shown here come from a man aged 18 to 35 in good health.

J is TRBJ2-5 and V is TRBV4-1, with 8 bases matching TRBD1. The germline V gene encodes CDR1 MGHRA and CDR2 YSYEKL. V lost 0 bases to trimming and J lost 11 bases; unmatched junction nucleotides: 14. The CDR3 covers 16 residues. CDR3 nucleotide sequence: TGCGCCAGCAGCCAAGATCTTCAGGGGGCCCTATGGGAGCAGTACTTC. Protein: CASSQDLQGALWEQYF.

This clonotype has just one count. The gene calls are TRBV20-1 and TRBJ2-1, with D perhaps matching TRBD2 (6 bases). The CDR3 sequence is 13 residues long. The V gene lost 6 bases and the J gene lost 9 bases, with 18 bases spanning the gap. The V gene's germline CDR1 is DFQATT and CDR2 SNEGSKA (reference sequence). The CDR3 sequence is CSAWPVMGGEQFF. The DNA of the CDR3 is TGCAGTGCCTGGCCGGTTATGGGGGGTGAGCAGTTCTTC.

The V call is TRBV2, the J call TRBJ1-4, with 7 bases fitting TRBD1. The CDR3 has 14 amino acids. The ends lost 8 bases at V and 1 base at J; junction bases unmatched: 4. Germline loops: CDR1 SNHLY, CDR2 FYNNEI. The CDR3 region is CASGRTGTNEKLFF. CDR3 nucleotide sequence: TGTGCCAGCGGCCGGACAGGAACTAATGAAAAACTGTTTTTT.

Only a few counts were recorded for this clonotype. The chain is built from TRBV4-3 and TRBJ2-5; D gene unclear. This CDR3 region has 14 residues. In germline, CDR1 is LGHNA, CDR2 YSLEER. V lost 1 base and J lost 4, with 10 bases in between. Written as DNA, the CDR3 is TGCGCCAGCAGCCAAGGTCCCCTTACAGAGACCCAGTACTTC. This codes for CASSQGPLTETQYF.

This chain connects TRBV6-5 to TRBJ1-4; D call uncertain. V was clipped by 0 bases and J by 0 bases, with 8 bases between them. Germline V gives CDR1 MNHEY, CDR2 SVGAGI. The CDR3 loop spans 16 amino acids. In DNA form, the CDR3 reads TGTGCCAGCAGTTACTCGACGACGGCAACTAATGAAAAACTGTTTTTT. As protein: CASSYSTTATNEKLFF.

The rearrangement joins TRBV4-2 to TRBJ2-5; 10 nucleotides line up with TRBD2. CDR1 LGHNA and CDR2 YNFKEQ come from the germline V gene. The V segment lost 1 base and the J segment 1 base; nucleotides outside the gene matches: 12. The CDR3 extends over 19 amino acids. CDR3 amino acids: CASSQALGRSGGAQETQYF. The CDR3 nucleotides are TGTGCCAGCAGCCAAGCATTAGGTCGCAGCGGGGGGGCCCAAGAGACCCAGTACTTC.

V is TRBV9 and J is TRBJ2-7; no clear D. TRBJ2-4 matches the DNA end more closely, so the J call is doubtful. Per germline, CDR1 SGDLS and CDR2 YYNGEE. This CDR3 is 13 amino acids long. CDR3 bases: TGTGCCAGCAGCTCCCTGTTGGAGAACATTCAGTACTTC. It codes for CASSSLLENIQYF.

The chain has TRBV7-9 and TRBJ2-7; no reliable D call. The germline CDR1 and CDR2 sequences are SEHNR and FQNEAQ (reference sequence). With 6 bases removed from V and 2 bases from J, the gap between germline ends came to 17 bases. This CDR3 region has 15 residues. The CDR3 reads CASRGRLKPPYEQYF. The DNA of the CDR3 is TGTGCCAGCAGGGGTCGATTGAAACCACCCTACGAGCAGTACTTC.

This CDR3 reads CASSSSMTAGIYGYTF. The CDR3 coding sequence is TGTGCCAGCAGTTCCTCCATGACAGCCGGAATTTATGGCTACACCTTC. The chain has TRBV12-3 or TRBV12-4 and TRBJ1-2; a weak D match, TRBD1 (5 bases). Trimming removed 4 bases at V and 5 bases at J, with 20 bases between. There are 16 residues in the CDR3.

This clonotype has only a few counts. The chain combines TRBV7-2 with TRBJ1-5, with 7 bases lining up with TRBD1. Germline V gene sequence: CDR1 SGHTA, CDR2 FQGNSA. Losses at the gene ends were 1 base for V and 4 bases for J; bases not matched to a gene: 4. The CDR3 spans 15 residues. The chain's CDR3 is CASSLGQGVNQPQHF. CDR3 nucleotide sequence: TGTGCCAGCAGCTTAGGACAGGGTGTTAATCAGCCCCAGCATTTT.

V usage is TRBV10-3 and J usage is TRBJ1-3, with a weak D call TRBD1 (6 bases). The V and J ends lost 11 bases and 4 bases respectively, with 18 bases between them. Germline V gene sequence: CDR1 ENHRY, CDR2 SYGVKD. The CDR3 sequence is 14 residues long. In DNA, the CDR3 is TGTGCCCTTAAGGGGGGCGTGGACGGAAACACCATATATTTT. Translation: CALKGGVDGNTIYF.

The rearrangement uses TRBV12-3 or TRBV12-4 and TRBJ1-2; D is unresolved. CDR3 length: 12 residues. V was shortened by 3 bases and J by 7 bases, with 9 bases between the two germline ends. CDR3 sequence (DNA): TGTGCCAGCAGTTTGTGGGAGGGTGGCTACACCTTC. Its protein product is CASSLWEGGYTF.

The rearrangement uses TRBV29-1 and TRBJ2-7; D may be TRBD1 or TRBD2 (5 bases each). CDR1 and CDR2 (germline): SQVTM, ANQGSEA. The CDR3 length is 15 residues. Trimming removed 4 bases at V and 2 bases at J, with 18 bases between. CDR3 bases: TGCAGCGTTGGGTTCCGGGACGCTGGCCCCTACGAGCAGTACTTC. Translating gives CSVGFRDAGPYEQYF.

V gene TRBV7-2 combines with J gene TRBJ2-1, with 9 bases identical to TRBD2. This CDR3 is built from 16 residues. After removal of 0 bases from V and 6 bases from J, the junction contained 6 bases not matched to a gene. Germline V gene sequence: CDR1 SGHTA, CDR2 FQGNSA. The CDR3 here is CASSLAPAGGPNEQFF. CDR3 DNA: TGTGCCAGCAGCTTAGCACCGGCGGGAGGGCCCAATGAGCAGTTCTTC.

The V call is TRBV6-5, the J call TRBJ2-3; 8 nucleotides match TRBD2. V shed 9 bases, J shed 0 bases, and the junction held 2 bases outside the gene matches. The CDR3 has 13 amino acids. From germline, CDR1 is MNHEY and CDR2 SVGAGI. The CDR3 loop reads CASQRGSTDTQYF. The DNA for the CDR3 is TGTGCCAGTCAGCGGGGGAGCACAGATACGCAGTATTTT.

The chain joins TRBV4-2 to TRBJ1-2; D remains unclear. The CDR3 covers 12 residues. Germline CDR1 and CDR2: LGHNA and YNFKEQ. V lost 0 bases, J lost 6 bases, and 5 bases lay in between. This CDR3 is CASSQDEHGYTF. CDR3 nucleotides: TGTGCCAGCAGCCAAGATGAACATGGCTACACCTTC.

The V gene is TRBV7-2, the J gene TRBJ2-1; 8 bases align to TRBD2. J was trimmed by 7 bases and V by 0 bases; bases with no gene match: 5. The germline V gene encodes CDR1 SGHTA and CDR2 FQGNSA. This CDR3 is built from 15 residues. DNA of the CDR3: TGTGCCAGCAGCTTAGCGGGTAGCGGGAAGAATGAGCAGTTCTTC. Its protein product is CASSLAGSGKNEQFF.

A single count supports this clonotype. The V and J genes are TRBV6-6 and TRBJ1-2; 11 bases align to TRBD1. There are 16 residues in the CDR3. With 0 bases clipped from V and 4 bases from J, the junction kept 4 bases outside the gene matches. Germline assignment: CDR1 MNHNY and CDR2 SVGAGI (reference sequence). This chain's CDR3 is CASSYSDRGPSYGYTF. In nucleotides, the CDR3 is TGTGCCAGCAGTTACTCGGACAGGGGGCCTAGCTATGGCTACACCTTC.

The sample holds a few counts of this clonotype. This sequence joins TRBV4-2 and TRBJ2-7, with D tentatively TRBD1 (6 bases). Germline CDR1 is LGHNA and CDR2 is YNFKEQ. The CDR3 runs 15 residues. V lost 1 base and J 3 bases, leaving 13 bases between the germline ends. The CDR3 DNA follows: TGTGCCAGCAGCCAAGGTCCCGGGACAATCTACGAGCAGTACTTC. Translating it yields CASSQGPGTIYEQYF.

V gene TRBV7-2 combines with J gene TRBJ2-2; 8 bases are a match to TRBD2. Germline values: CDR1 SGHTA, CDR2 FQGNSA. The CDR3 has 16 amino acids. J gave up 6 bases and V 5 bases, and 11 bases lay outside the gene matches. This chain's CDR3 is CASSRGGRGAPGELFF. The CDR3 nucleotides read TGTGCCAGCAGCCGGGGGGGCAGGGGCGCACCCGGGGAGCTGTTTTTT.

The chain has TRBV7-6 and TRBJ2-4; possibly TRBD1 for D (5 bases). The DNA end favors TRBJ2-7, so the J call may be wrong. The CDR3 consists of 13 residues. Per the germline V gene, CDR1 is SGHVS and CDR2 is FNYEAQ. The CDR3, as DNA: TGTGCCAGCAGCTCCGTTAGGGGAAACGAGCAGTACTTC. This gives the protein CASSSVRGNEQYF.

In this sample, this clonotype turned up a few times. The CDR3, as DNA: TGCAGTGCTATGCCCCCGGGGCAGCCCCAGCATTTT. As protein: CSAMPPGQPQHF. The chain joins TRBV20-1 to TRBJ1-5; D gene ambiguous. V shed 4 bases and J shed 7 bases, with 11 bases lying between them. The CDR3 spans 12 residues. The V gene's germline CDR1 is DFQATT and CDR2 SNEGSKA (reference sequence).

The chain recombines TRBV5-4 with TRBJ2-7; D is undetermined. The DNA end is more similar to TRBJ2-4, so the J call may be wrong. Germline V gives CDR1 SGHNT, CDR2 YYREEE (reference sequence). The length of the CDR3 is 14 residues. CDR3 region: CASSRPPAVAIQYF. The CDR3 DNA is TGTGCCAGCAGCCGCCCCCCAGCCGTCGCCATTCAGTACTTC.

The V and J genes are TRBV15 and TRBJ1-2; possible D gene TRBD1, 5 bases. V lost 0 bases and J lost 5, with 16 bases in between. The germline V gene encodes CDR1 LNHNV and CDR2 YYDKDF (reference sequence). This CDR3 has 16 residues. Written as DNA, the CDR3 is TGTGCCACCAGCAGAGATCCTCATCCGGGGGTGTATGGCTACACCTTC. As protein: CATSRDPHPGVYGYTF.

This chain joins TRBV4-3 and TRBJ1-2; TRBD1 might be the D (5 bases). V was trimmed by 1 base and J by 0 bases, leaving 9 bases between them. This CDR3 region has 15 residues. Per the germline V gene, CDR1 is LGHNA and CDR2 is YSLEER. The CDR3 nucleotides are TGCGCCAGCAGCCAAGCTCAGGGAACTAACTATGGCTACACCTTC. Translated: CASSQAQGTNYGYTF.

The chain couples TRBV28 to TRBJ2-7; 8 positions agree with TRBD2. The CDR3 consists of 13 residues. Per germline, CDR1 MDHEN and CDR2 SYDVKM. Trimming took 6 bases from V and 2 from J; bases not matched to a gene: 3. The DNA for the CDR3 is TGTGCCAGCAGCTGGACTAGCACCTACGAGCAGTACTTC. Amino acids: CASSWTSTYEQYF.

This chain links TRBV25-1 with TRBJ1-5; 8 bases are a match to TRBD1. The junction had 7 bases not matched to a gene; V was cut back by 8 bases and J by 7 bases. Germline CDR1 is MGHDK and CDR2 is SYGVNS. The length of the CDR3 is 13 residues. The CDR3 reads CASGGTGQQPQHF. In DNA form, the CDR3 reads TGTGCCAGCGGAGGGACAGGACAACAGCCCCAGCATTTT.

This chain links TRBV21-1 with TRBJ2-1; TRBD2 reflects the table's D call only, with no check against the DNA. TRBV21-1 is an annotated pseudogene. This CDR3 is built from 13 residues. The CDR3 DNA sequence: TGTGCCACCGGTGGAGGGGAGACCTACGAGCAGTTCTTC. Its protein is CATGGGETYEQFF.

The rearrangement joins TRBV4-1 to TRBJ1-2, with 8 bases fitting TRBD1. Germline V gene data show CDR1 as MGHRA and CDR2 as YSYEKL. This CDR3 has 17 residues. The J segment lost 5 bases and the V segment lost 3 bases, leaving 14 bases of the junction unmatched. CDR3 DNA sequence: TGCGCCAGCAGCCACGTCGGACCGGGACAGGTGGAGTATGGCTACACCTTC. Its protein product is CASSHVGPGQVEYGYTF.

This chain links TRBV5-1 with TRBJ2-7, with 7 bases aligning to TRBD1. Germline values: CDR1 SGHRS, CDR2 YFSETQ. The CDR3 runs to 15 residues. After removal of 0 bases from V and 3 bases from J, the junction contained 6 bases not matched to a gene. Here the CDR3 reads CASSLEGQVVYEQYF. The CDR3 DNA sequence: TGCGCCAGCAGCTTGGAAGGACAGGTCGTCTACGAGCAGTACTTC. Supplemented by reference TRBV5-1 and TRBJ2-7, the full variable domain reads KAGVTQTPRYLIKTRGQQVTLSCSPISGHRSVSWYQQTPGQGLQFLFEYFSETQRNKGNFPGRFSGRQFSNSRSEMNVSTLELGDSALYLCASSLEGQVVYEQYFGPGTRLTVT.

This clonotype was observed a few times. The chain carries TRBV11-2 and TRBJ2-6, with D possibly being TRBD2 (5 bases). Trimming shortened V by 4 bases and J by 3 bases, and 13 bases separated the two germline ends. This CDR3 has 16 residues. In germline, CDR1 is SGHAT, CDR2 FQNNGV. The CDR3 spells CASSSIRGNGANVLTF. The CDR3 DNA reads as TGTGCCAGCAGCTCAATACGGGGTAATGGGGCCAACGTCCTGACTTTC.